This TCR beta chain derives from a study of blood T cell repertoires in COVID-19. On the study more broadly: The cDNA or gDNA used as material had been derived from T cells, B-cell-depleted T cells, or PBMCs.

In the original workflow: Reference gene primer amplification yielded estimated nucleated cell counts. Some clones are missing from TCRdb's copy, which holds only in-frame ones; the method was immunoSEQ multiplex PCR. From that table come the V and J calls and clone size; the DNA was used to work out D and trimming. The profile shows fewer than 250,000 clones, 88% of them singletons. This CDR3 spans 13 amino acids. Germline CDR1 and CDR2: SNHLY and FYNNEI. The ends were cut back, 10 bases at V and 3 bases at J, with 13 bases in the middle. This chain uses TRBV2 with TRBJ2-1; D is unresolved. This clonotype originated in a woman aged 45 to 65 with acute COVID-19. The sequenced sample was PBMCs or T cells enriched from blood (not recorded which). The CDR3 nucleotides are TGTGCCACCGACAATGGCAACTACAATGAGCAGTTCTTC. This gives the protein CATDNGNYNEQFF. Supplemented by reference TRBV2 and TRBJ2-1, the full variable domain reads EPEVTQTPSHQVTQMGQEVILRCVPISNHLYFYWYRQILGQKVEFLVSFYNNEISEKSEIFDDQFSVERPDGSNFTLKIRSTKLEDSAMYFCATDNGNYNEQFFGPGTRLTVL.